The rows below give T cell receptor beta chains drawn from one sample of a study of T cell responses to AZD1222 COVID-19 vaccine. Libraries were prepared by immunoSEQ multiplex PCR; TCRdb keeps only in-frame clonotypes and omits some of them. The sample has 95,000 to 150,000 clones; around 87% are singletons. The starting material was peripheral blood, obtained on day 0 of AZD1222 vaccination. The receptors were gathered from an adult in good health. The CDR3 runs from the conserved cysteine through the conserved F or W. Each record gives: J gene, V gene, clone size, D gene, CDR3 DNA, CDR3 protein. D genes are given only for firm matches. Clone size is not always given. Where it is, it says once, few, many or a class for expanded clones.

J: TRBJ2-7; V: TRBV3-1/TRBV3-2; size: -; D: -; DNA: TGTGCCAGCAGCCCGCGCGTGGGCCAGCAGTACTTC; CDR3: CASSPRVGQQYF
J: TRBJ2-5; V: TRBV7-9; size: -; D: -; DNA: TGTGCCAGCAGCCTGGGACTCCAAGAGACCCAGTACTTC; CDR3: CASSLGLQETQYF
J: TRBJ1-1; V: TRBV19; size: -; D: -; DNA: TGTGCCAGTATTTTTCAGGGGAACACTGAAGCTTTCTTT; CDR3: CASIFQGNTEAFF
J: TRBJ1-2; V: TRBV7-8; size: few; D: -; DNA: TGTGCCAGCAGCACCCGGGACCCCGCTATAGACTATGGCTACACCTTC; CDR3: CASSTRDPAIDYGYTF
J: TRBJ1-2; V: TRBV5-4; size: -; D: -; DNA: TGTGCCAGCAGCCGGATTGGAGGCAACTATGGCTACACCTTC; CDR3: CASSRIGGNYGYTF
J: TRBJ2-6; V: TRBV13; size: -; D: TRBD1; DNA: TGTGCCAGCAGCCCTCGGACAGGGGGTCAACCCTCTGGGGCCAACGTCCTGACTTTC; CDR3: CASSPRTGGQPSGANVLTF
J: TRBJ2-3; V: TRBV6-5; size: -; D: -; DNA: TGTGCCAGCAGTTACTCTCGGGACGGTAGCACAGATACGCAGTATTTT; CDR3: CASSYSRDGSTDTQYF
J: TRBJ1-2; V: TRBV18; size: -; D: -; DNA: TGTGCCAGCTCACCAAATGACGGAACTAACTATGGCTACACCTTC; CDR3: CASSPNDGTNYGYTF
J: TRBJ2-3; V: TRBV5-1; size: -; D: -; DNA: TGCGCCAGCAGCTTGGGGACCCCGGCCGTGACAGATACGCAGTATTTT; CDR3: CASSLGTPAVTDTQYF
J: TRBJ2-3; V: TRBV11-3; size: -; D: TRBD2; DNA: TGTGCCAGCAGCCTCGGGACTAGCGGCACAGATACGCAGTATTTT; CDR3: CASSLGTSGTDTQYF
J: TRBJ2-4; V: TRBV19; size: -; D: -; DNA: TGTGCCAGTAGAGGGGTTTTAGCCAAAAACATTCAGTACTTC; CDR3: CASRGVLAKNIQYF
J: TRBJ1-1; V: TRBV19; size: -; D: -; DNA: TGTGCCAGTATACTAATTCTCCGGAACACTGAAGCTTTCTTT; CDR3: CASILILRNTEAFF
J: TRBJ1-2; V: TRBV28; size: -; D: TRBD1; DNA: TGTGCCAGCAGTATCATTGGGACAGGGGCGACCCGTGGCTACACCTTC; CDR3: CASSIIGTGATRGYTF
J: TRBJ2-2; V: TRBV7-3; size: -; D: -; DNA: TGTGCCAGCAGCTTAACTACCGGGGAGCTGTTTTTT; CDR3: CASSLTTGELFF
J: TRBJ2-1; V: TRBV24-1; size: -; D: -; DNA: TGTGCCACCAGTGATTTTACAGTGCCCCTCAAGGAGCAGTTCTTC; CDR3: CATSDFTVPLKEQFF
J: TRBJ1-2; V: TRBV3-1/TRBV3-2; size: few; D: TRBD1; DNA: TGTGCCAGCAGCCGGGGACAGGGCCTCGGCTACACCTTC; CDR3: CASSRGQGLGYTF
J: TRBJ2-4; V: TRBV5-1; size: -; D: -; DNA: TGCGCCAGCAGCAGCCCCGACAGGATTGGAAGAGCCAAAAACATTCAGTACTTC; CDR3: CASSSPDRIGRAKNIQYF
J: TRBJ1-1; V: TRBV4-3; size: -; D: -; DNA: TGCGCCAGCAGCGAGACAGCTATGAACACTGAAGCTTTCTTT; CDR3: CASSETAMNTEAFF
J: TRBJ1-6; V: TRBV2; size: -; D: -; DNA: TGTGCCAGCAGTGACAGGGGATATAATTCACCCCTCCACTTT; CDR3: CASSDRGYNSPLHF
J: TRBJ1-4; V: TRBV4-1; size: -; D: -; DNA: TGCGCCAGCAGCCAAGCCGGGGGGGGGATTGAAAAACTGTTTTTT; CDR3: CASSQAGGGIEKLFF
J: TRBJ1-1; V: TRBV7-2; size: -; D: -; DNA: TGTGCCAGCAGCTTAGGTCCCGGAATTGAAGCTTTCTTT; CDR3: CASSLGPGIEAFF
J: TRBJ1-5; V: TRBV12-3/TRBV12-4; size: -; D: -; DNA: TGTGCCAGCACCGTAGTGGGGTATCAGCCCCAGCATTTT; CDR3: CASTVVGYQPQHF
J: TRBJ2-1; V: TRBV5-6; size: -; D: -; DNA: TGTGCCAGCAGCTTGGGACATAATGAGCAGTTCTTC; CDR3: CASSLGHNEQFF
J: TRBJ1-1; V: TRBV7-2; size: -; D: -; DNA: TGTGCCAGCAGCGTACAGGGAATGGACGCTGAAGCTTTCTTT; CDR3: CASSVQGMDAEAFF
J: TRBJ1-6; V: TRBV19; size: -; D: -; DNA: TGTGCCAGTAGGGGAGGACAGCATAATTCACCCCTCCACTTT; CDR3: CASRGGQHNSPLHF
J: TRBJ2-1; V: TRBV4-2; size: once; D: -; DNA: TGTGCCAGCAGCCAAGATGCAGGGTGGGGTGAGCAGTTCTTC; CDR3: CASSQDAGWGEQFF
J: TRBJ2-1; V: TRBV25-1; size: -; D: -; DNA: TGTGCCAGCAGTGACCCGGGAAACATACACAATGAGCAGTTCTTC; CDR3: CASSDPGNIHNEQFF
J: TRBJ2-7; V: TRBV7-9; size: -; D: TRBD2; DNA: TGTGCCAGCAGCTTAGGGACTAGCGGGAGGTTTACCTACGAGCAGTACTTC; CDR3: CASSLGTSGRFTYEQYF
J: TRBJ1-4; V: TRBV7-2; size: -; D: -; DNA: TGTGCCAGCAGCGAATCGACTGGGGGAGGTGAAAAACTGTTTTTT; CDR3: CASSESTGGGEKLFF
J: TRBJ2-7; V: TRBV5-1; size: -; D: -; DNA: TGCGCCAGCAGCTCCACCGGGACCCGAGTCTACGAGCAGTACTTC; CDR3: CASSSTGTRVYEQYF
J: TRBJ2-7; V: TRBV24-1; size: -; D: -; DNA: TGTGCCACCAGTGCCGACAGTCTCGAGCAGTACTTC; CDR3: CATSADSLEQYF
J: TRBJ1-6; V: TRBV5-4; size: -; D: -; DNA: TGTGCCAGCAGCTTTAGGGCCTCCTATAATTCACCCCTCCACTTT; CDR3: CASSFRASYNSPLHF
J: TRBJ2-2; V: TRBV6-5; size: -; D: -; DNA: TGTGCCAGCAGTTACTCGAATACACCCAACACCGGGGAGCTGTTTTTT; CDR3: CASSYSNTPNTGELFF
J: TRBJ1-1; V: TRBV5-1; size: -; D: -; DNA: TGCGCCAGTAGAGAGTGGACTGGGAACACTGAAGCTTTCTTT; CDR3: CASREWTGNTEAFF
J: TRBJ2-1; V: TRBV5-1; size: -; D: -; DNA: TGCGCCAGCAGCTTGGCTCTGGACAATGAGCAGTTCTTC; CDR3: CASSLALDNEQFF
J: TRBJ1-5; V: TRBV7-8; size: -; D: -; DNA: TGTGCCAGCAGCTTAGCGTTGGGGGCTACCCAGCCCCAGCATTTT; CDR3: CASSLALGATQPQHF
J: TRBJ2-7; V: TRBV2; size: few; D: TRBD2; DNA: TGTGCCAGCAGCGGGCAATGGGGGGGCTCCTACGAGCAGTACTTC; CDR3: CASSGQWGGSYEQYF
J: TRBJ2-3; V: TRBV13; size: -; D: -; DNA: TGTGCCAGCAGCCCCCAGGGGGGGAGCACAGATACGCAGTATTTT; CDR3: CASSPQGGSTDTQYF
J: TRBJ2-5; V: TRBV6-1; size: -; D: -; DNA: TGTGCCAGCAATCACTGGACAGAAGAGACCCAGTACTTC; CDR3: CASNHWTEETQYF
J: TRBJ2-2; V: TRBV5-1; size: -; D: -; DNA: TGCGCCAGCGGGCTTTCCGCCGGGGAGCTGTTTTTT; CDR3: CASGLSAGELFF
J: TRBJ2-3; V: TRBV6-2/TRBV6-3; size: -; D: TRBD2; DNA: TGTGCCAGCACCCCCGTGGTAGCGGGGGGGGCAGATACGCAGTATTTT; CDR3: CASTPVVAGGADTQYF
J: TRBJ2-1; V: TRBV14; size: -; D: -; DNA: TGTGCCAGCAGCCAATCCCTAGCGAATGAGCAGTTCTTC; CDR3: CASSQSLANEQFF
J: TRBJ2-7; V: TRBV7-2; size: -; D: -; DNA: TGTGCCAGCAGCTCCCGTCCGGCGGGCCTTGCCTACGAGCAGTACTTC; CDR3: CASSSRPAGLAYEQYF
J: TRBJ2-5; V: TRBV9; size: -; D: TRBD2; DNA: TGTGCCAGCAGCGTAGAGGCGGGGACTATGCAAGAGACCCAGTACTTC; CDR3: CASSVEAGTMQETQYF
J: TRBJ2-3; V: TRBV6-5; size: -; D: TRBD2; DNA: TGTGCCACAGGGAGGGCCCTCGACACAGATACGCAGTATTTT; CDR3: CATGRALDTDTQYF
J: TRBJ1-2; V: TRBV18; size: -; D: -; DNA: TGTGCCAGCTCACCGTCTCAGAGGGCAACTAACTATGGCTACACCTTC; CDR3: CASSPSQRATNYGYTF
J: TRBJ1-5; V: TRBV19; size: -; D: -; DNA: TGTGCCAGTAGCCGCCTCTCAGATCAGCCCCAGCATTTT; CDR3: CASSRLSDQPQHF
J: TRBJ2-3; V: TRBV4-3; size: few; D: TRBD2; DNA: TGCGCCAGCAGCCTCAGGACTAGCTTCGCAGATACGCAGTATTTT; CDR3: CASSLRTSFADTQYF
J: TRBJ1-5; V: TRBV5-4; size: -; D: -; DNA: TGTGCCAGCAGCCTCTGGGCCCAGCATTTT; CDR3: CASSLWAQHF
J: TRBJ1-2; V: TRBV16; size: -; D: -; DNA: TGTGCCAGCAGCCCCCCAAGAGATCTCGGCTACACCTTC; CDR3: CASSPPRDLGYTF
J: TRBJ2-7; V: TRBV15; size: -; D: TRBD1; DNA: TGTGCCACCAGCAGAGATCGGGACAGGGGTGACTACGAGCAGTACTTC; CDR3: CATSRDRDRGDYEQYF
J: TRBJ2-7; V: TRBV27; size: -; D: TRBD2; DNA: TGTGCCAGCAGTCTACTAATAGCGGGGGGACCCTACGAGCAGTACTTC; CDR3: CASSLLIAGGPYEQYF
J: TRBJ2-7; V: TRBV5-1; size: -; D: -; DNA: TGCGCCAGCAGCCCCTCAGGGGGAGGGATCTACGAGCAGTACTTC; CDR3: CASSPSGGGIYEQYF
J: TRBJ1-2; V: TRBV6-1; size: -; D: -; DNA: TGTGCCAGCAGTGAATACGGGGGGCGCAGAACTGGCTACACCTTC; CDR3: CASSEYGGRRTGYTF
J: TRBJ1-1; V: TRBV29-1; size: once; D: TRBD1; DNA: TGCAGCGTTGAAGGGCTAGGGACAGCCTTGAACACTGAAGCTTTCTTT; CDR3: CSVEGLGTALNTEAFF
J: TRBJ2-5; V: TRBV29-1; size: -; D: -; DNA: TGCAGCCTCCAGGGGGGGCCTCAAGAGACCCAGTACTTC; CDR3: CSLQGGPQETQYF
J: TRBJ1-1; V: TRBV28; size: once; D: TRBD1; DNA: TGTGCCAGCAGAGCGACAGGGTTGAACACTGAAGCTTTCTTT; CDR3: CASRATGLNTEAFF
J: TRBJ1-2; V: TRBV5-6; size: few; D: TRBD1; DNA: TGTGCCAGCAGCTTGGCAACAGGGGGATTCTATGGCTACACCTTC; CDR3: CASSLATGGFYGYTF
J: TRBJ2-3; V: TRBV7-8; size: -; D: -; DNA: TGTGCCAGCAGCTTAGGGGTCTCGGGACATAGCACAGATACGCAGTATTTT; CDR3: CASSLGVSGHSTDTQYF
J: TRBJ2-7; V: TRBV18; size: -; D: TRBD1; DNA: TGTGCCAGCTCACCCCCTGGGGGACAGGGCTACGAGCAGTACTTC; CDR3: CASSPPGGQGYEQYF